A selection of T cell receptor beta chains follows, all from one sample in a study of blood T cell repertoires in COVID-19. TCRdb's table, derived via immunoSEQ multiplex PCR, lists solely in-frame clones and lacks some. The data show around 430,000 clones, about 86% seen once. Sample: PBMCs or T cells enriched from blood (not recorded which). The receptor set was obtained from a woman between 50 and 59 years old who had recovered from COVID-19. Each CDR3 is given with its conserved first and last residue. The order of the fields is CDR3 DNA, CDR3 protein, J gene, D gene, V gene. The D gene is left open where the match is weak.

TGTGCCAGCAGCTTAGGCCCGGGTAGCGGGGCCTACAATGAGCAGTTCTTC,CASSLGPGSGAYNEQFF,TRBJ2-1,TRBD2,TRBV7-8
TGCAGCGTTGATGGGGACAGGGTTCTAACAGATACGCAGTATTTT,CSVDGDRVLTDTQYF,TRBJ2-3,TRBD1,TRBV29-1
TGTGCCAGCAGCCCGGACAGGGGGAGTAACACCATATATTTT,CASSPDRGSNTIYF,TRBJ1-3,TRBD1,TRBV7-2
TGTGCCAGCCGAGACAGGGAGATTGAAAAACTGTTTTTT,CASRDREIEKLFF,TRBJ1-4,TRBD1,TRBV25-1
TGCGCCAGCAGCTTGGGCGGGACAGGGGCTTCGGACACTGAAGCTTTCTTT,CASSLGGTGASDTEAFF,TRBJ1-1,TRBD1,TRBV5-1
TGTGCCAGCAGTGGGGAGGCGGCCACGAACACCGGGGAGCTGTTTTTT,CASSGEAATNTGELFF,TRBJ2-2,NA,TRBV2
TGTGCCAGCAGTGAAGGGTCAGGGGGGAACACCATATATTTT,CASSEGSGGNTIYF,TRBJ1-3,TRBD1,TRBV2
TGCGCCAGCAGCAGGGGGACAGGGGGCCTCACTGAAGCTTTCTTT,CASSRGTGGLTEAFF,TRBJ1-1,TRBD1,TRBV5-1
TGTGCCAGCAGTTACGGAGGGGCAGGAACTGAAGCTTTCTTT,CASSYGGAGTEAFF,TRBJ1-1,NA,TRBV6-2/TRBV6-3
TGTGCCAAGAGGGGGACTAGCTTTTGCGAGCAGTACTTC,CAKRGTSFCEQYF,TRBJ2-7,TRBD2,TRBV7-2
TGTGCCAGCAGCTTAGCATCAACAGGGATCCCTGAAGCTTTCTTT,CASSLASTGIPEAFF,TRBJ1-1,NA,TRBV7-6
TGTGCCAGCAGCGATGGACTAGCGGGGGGAGAGACCCAGTACTTC,CASSDGLAGGETQYF,TRBJ2-5,TRBD2,TRBV7-9
TGTGCCAGTACTAAAATTAACAGGGAAGATCAGCCCCAGCATTTT,CASTKINREDQPQHF,TRBJ1-5,NA,TRBV19